Listed below are T cell receptor beta chains from one sample, sequenced in a study of T cells in tuberculosis. Measured with immunoSEQ multiplex PCR; TCRdb has only the in-frame clones, and not every one. The data contain 55,000 to 70,000 clones, around 81% of them singletons. Sequencing was carried out using CD1b-GMM tetramer-negative cells sorted from PBMCs. The receptors originated from an adult woman with latent tuberculosis. Both conserved end residues are part of each CDR3. Fields, in order: V gene, CDR3 protein.

v_call: TRBV7-6
cdr3_aa: CASSLVGADTQYF

v_call: TRBV7-6
cdr3_aa: CASIPRRDRGPLNTGELFF

v_call: TRBV18
cdr3_aa: CASSLDISYEQYF

v_call: TRBV27
cdr3_aa: CASSPAGGPIEQFF

v_call: TRBV7-2
cdr3_aa: CASSPRQGAVTQYF

v_call: TRBV28
cdr3_aa: CASSPSTTGNYGYTF

v_call: TRBV6-5
cdr3_aa: CASSSWDRGLSYEQYF

v_call: TRBV28
cdr3_aa: CASSPSEAAKANYGYTF

v_call: TRBV6-1
cdr3_aa: CASSEVTSRSTEQFF

v_call: TRBV21-1
cdr3_aa: CASSTPGLAGGRNEQYF

v_call: TRBV6-1
cdr3_aa: CASSNGQGTGEQYF

v_call: TRBV10-3
cdr3_aa: CAISESTSGGVSEQFF

v_call: TRBV5-1
cdr3_aa: CASRTQGAIDEQFF

v_call: TRBV19
cdr3_aa: CASSPGWRQAYGYTF

v_call: TRBV28
cdr3_aa: CASTLGGTGGSYEQYF

v_call: TRBV27
cdr3_aa: CASRVRGPNYGYTF

v_call: TRBV6-1
cdr3_aa: CAVRRQGLYNEQFF

v_call: TRBV28
cdr3_aa: CASSLDSSSYNEQFF

v_call: TRBV19
cdr3_aa: CASRFRGGSQLNTEAFF

v_call: TRBV2
cdr3_aa: CASRAYNEQFF

v_call: TRBV6-5
cdr3_aa: CASRETGGAGETQYF

v_call: TRBV5-1
cdr3_aa: CASSLIQGAKGGYTF

v_call: TRBV29-1
cdr3_aa: CSVETWTLAGGTGYYNEQFF

v_call: TRBV19
cdr3_aa: CASSTTGGSTGELFF

v_call: TRBV9
cdr3_aa: CASSVGPRTGGEEQYF

v_call: TRBV2
cdr3_aa: CASSPPGLGETQYF

v_call: TRBV28
cdr3_aa: CASSNGQNTEAFF

v_call: TRBV5-8
cdr3_aa: CASSLEGGTDTQYF

v_call: TRBV12-5
cdr3_aa: CASGWGGRLNSNQPQHF

v_call: TRBV19
cdr3_aa: CASSPGQSYQPQHF

v_call: TRBV4-3
cdr3_aa: CASSRDRDRQETQYF

v_call: TRBV6-5
cdr3_aa: CASGDRSYEQYF